This T cell receptor beta chain comes out of a study of CD8 T cells in Susac syndrome. Reverse transcription of roughly 0.45 to 1 ug RNA was performed with random hexamers. TCRdb analysed the immunoSEQ multiplex PCR reads with MiXCR anew, one entry per CDR3 protein. The sample records 200,000 or so distinct CDR3 sequences, 90% to 95% being singletons. Trimming pared 5 bases from V and 0 bases from J, leaving 11 bases between. The CDR3 runs 14 residues. Germline assignment: CDR1 LNHDA and CDR2 SQIVND (reference sequence). The receptor was isolated from a human donor with multiple sclerosis. The chain links TRBV19 to TRBJ2-7; weak D call: TRBD2 (6 bases). The sequenced sample consisted of CD8+ T cells from PBMCs. The CDR3 coding sequence is TGTGCCAGTAGTTCTAGCGTGAGCTCCTACGAGCAGTACTTC. This encodes CASSSSVSSYEQYF.